What follows describes a single T cell receptor beta chain. This record belongs to a study of tumour-infiltrating T cells in Burkitt lymphoma. Study-level information: Survival, overall and progression-free, tracked with productive clonality.

CDR1 SGHAT and CDR2 FQNNGV come from the germline V gene. This CDR3 has 15 residues. J was trimmed by 6 bases and V by 5 bases; bases with no gene match: 8. The assay was immunoSEQ multiplex PCR, and TCRdb's table has in-frame clones only and misses some. The table lists around 15,000 clones, almost 80% of them singletons. Sequenced sample: tumor tissue. The sequence was collected from a human donor with diffuse large B-cell lymphoma. The chain combines TRBV11-2 with TRBJ2-1; 9 bases fit TRBD2. The CDR3 nucleotides are TGTGCCAGCAGCGAAATAGCGGGAGTCCCCAATGAGCAGTTCTTC. Translating gives CASSEIAGVPNEQFF.